What follows are 6 T cell receptor beta chains derived from one specimen sequenced in a study of regulatory T cells in long-lasting Graves disease. The sample's time point: newly diagnosed GD, antithyroid drugs for less than 3 months. Extracted RNA from PBMCs served as the source of the TCR library. Relying on iRepertoire HTBI primers and Arm-PCR of CDR3 regions, the team built TCR beta libraries. TCRdb analysed the multiplex PCR reads with MiXCR anew, one entry per CDR3 protein. The sample yields 200,000 to 250,000 distinct CDR3 sequences, around 20% seen once. Material: peripheral blood mononuclear cells (PBMCs), obtained at new diagnosis, from a patient treated with antithyroid drugs. Every receptor here comes from a female donor with Graves disease.

This clonotype was seen many times. J is TRBJ1-4 and V is TRBV20-1; 7 bases map to TRBD1. Germline V gene data show CDR1 as DFQATT and CDR2 as SNEGSKA (reference sequence). The junction had 3 bases not matched to a gene; V was cut back by 4 bases and J by 4 bases. The length of the CDR3 is 13 residues. CDR3 bases: TGCAGTGCTACGACAGGGCTTAATGAAAAACTGTTTTTT. Protein: CSATTGLNEKLFF.

This clonotype was seen many times. The V call is TRBV20-1, the J call TRBJ2-7, with no clear D. The CDR3 spans 12 residues. The V end was cut by 6 bases, the J end by 3 bases, with 12 bases between. Germline-derived CDR1 and CDR2 are DFQATT and SNEGSKA (reference sequence). CDR3 amino acids: CSAKILDYEQYF. The CDR3 coding sequence is TGCAGTGCAAAGATCTTGGACTACGAGCAGTACTTC.

This clonotype was counted at least ten times. The rearrangement uses TRBV3-1 and TRBJ1-2; unclear D gene. CDR3 length: 15 residues. Per germline, CDR1 LGHDT and CDR2 YNNKEL (reference sequence). Trimming took off 7 bases at V and 8 bases at J, with 23 bases between the two ends. DNA for the CDR3: TGTGCCAGCACCCCACTGGGTGGGTCGAGAGGGGGCTACACCTTC. It translates to CASTPLGGSRGGYTF.

This clonotype was recorded at least ten times. The chain joins TRBV20-1 to TRBJ1-1, with a weak D call TRBD1 (5 bases). The CDR3 length is 12 residues. The V end lost 2 bases, the J end lost 7 bases, and 11 bases lay between the germline ends. Germline CDR1 DFQATT, CDR2 SNEGSKA (reference sequence). CDR3 loop: CSARKGRGEAFF. The CDR3 DNA reads TGCAGTGCTAGAAAGGGTAGGGGTGAAGCTTTCTTT.

This clonotype was found many times. V usage is TRBV7-2 and J usage is TRBJ2-7; D may be TRBD1 or TRBD2 (6 bases each). Germline V lookup: CDR1 SGHTA, CDR2 FQGNSA. V lost 4 bases to trimming and J lost 0 bases, with 13 bases between them. There are 15 residues in the CDR3. CDR3 amino acids: CASSSLGGSSYEQYF. The CDR3 DNA reads as TGTGCCAGCAGCTCGCTAGGGGGGAGCTCCTACGAGCAGTACTTC.

This clonotype was recorded many times. This rearrangement joins TRBV5-1 to TRBJ2-7; D is uncertain. Per germline, CDR1 SGHRS and CDR2 YFSETQ. Trimming took 4 bases from V and 0 from J, leaving 17 bases between them. The CDR3 totals 16 residues. The chain's CDR3 is CASSPLWTESSYEQYF. CDR3 DNA sequence: TGCGCCAGCAGCCCCCTTTGGACGGAAAGCTCCTACGAGCAGTACTTC.